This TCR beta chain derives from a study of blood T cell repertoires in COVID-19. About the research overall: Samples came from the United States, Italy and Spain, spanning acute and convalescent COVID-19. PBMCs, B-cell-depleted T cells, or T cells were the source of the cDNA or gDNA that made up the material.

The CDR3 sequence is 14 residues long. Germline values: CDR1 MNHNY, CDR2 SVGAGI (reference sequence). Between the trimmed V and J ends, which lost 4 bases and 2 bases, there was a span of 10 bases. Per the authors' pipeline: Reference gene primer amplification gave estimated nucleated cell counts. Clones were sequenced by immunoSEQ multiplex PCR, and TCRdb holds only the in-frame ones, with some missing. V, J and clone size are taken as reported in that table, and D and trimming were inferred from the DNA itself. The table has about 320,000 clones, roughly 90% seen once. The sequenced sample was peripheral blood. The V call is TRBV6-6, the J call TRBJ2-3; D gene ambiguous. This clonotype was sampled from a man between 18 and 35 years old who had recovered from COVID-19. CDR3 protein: CASSLGTFTDTQYF. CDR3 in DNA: TGTGCCAGCAGTTTGGGCACGTTCACAGATACGCAGTATTTT.